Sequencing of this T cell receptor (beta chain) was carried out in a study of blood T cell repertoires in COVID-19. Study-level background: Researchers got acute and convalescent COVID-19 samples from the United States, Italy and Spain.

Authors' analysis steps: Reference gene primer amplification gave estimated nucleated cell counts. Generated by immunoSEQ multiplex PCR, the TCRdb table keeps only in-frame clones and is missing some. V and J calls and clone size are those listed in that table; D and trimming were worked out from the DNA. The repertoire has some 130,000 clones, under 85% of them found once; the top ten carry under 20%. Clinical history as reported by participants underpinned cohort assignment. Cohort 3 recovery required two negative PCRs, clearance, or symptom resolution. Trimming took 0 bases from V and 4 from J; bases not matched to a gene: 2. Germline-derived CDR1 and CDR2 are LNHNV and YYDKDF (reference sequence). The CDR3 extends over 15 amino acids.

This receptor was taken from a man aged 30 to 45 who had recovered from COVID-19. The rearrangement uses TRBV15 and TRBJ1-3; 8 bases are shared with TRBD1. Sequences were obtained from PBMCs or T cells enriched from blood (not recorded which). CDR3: CATSRDRGQGNTIYF. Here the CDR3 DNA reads TGTGCCACCAGCAGAGACAGGGGGCAAGGAAACACCATATATTTT.